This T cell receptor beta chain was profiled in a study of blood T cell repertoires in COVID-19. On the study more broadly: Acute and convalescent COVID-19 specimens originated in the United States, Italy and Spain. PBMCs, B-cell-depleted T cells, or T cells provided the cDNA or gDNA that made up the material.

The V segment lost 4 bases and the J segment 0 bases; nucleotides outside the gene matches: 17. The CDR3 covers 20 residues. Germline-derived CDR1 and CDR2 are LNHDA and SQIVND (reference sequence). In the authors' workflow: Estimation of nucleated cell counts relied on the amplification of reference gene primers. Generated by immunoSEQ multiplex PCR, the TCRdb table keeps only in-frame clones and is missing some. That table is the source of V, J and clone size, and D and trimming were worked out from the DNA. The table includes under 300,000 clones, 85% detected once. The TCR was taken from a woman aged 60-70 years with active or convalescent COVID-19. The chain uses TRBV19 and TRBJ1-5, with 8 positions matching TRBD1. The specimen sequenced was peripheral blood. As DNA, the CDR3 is TGTGCCAGTAGTAACCACGGACAGGGTGGTCGGGTAGGTAGCAATCAGCCCCAGCATTTT. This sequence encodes CASSNHGQGGRVGSNQPQHF. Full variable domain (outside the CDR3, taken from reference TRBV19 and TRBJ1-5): DGGITQSPKYLFRKEGQNVTLSCEQNLNHDAMYWYRQDPGQGLRLIYYSQIVNDFQKGDIAEGYSVSREKKESFPLTVTSAQKNPTAFYLCASSNHGQGGRVGSNQPQHFGDGTRLSIL.